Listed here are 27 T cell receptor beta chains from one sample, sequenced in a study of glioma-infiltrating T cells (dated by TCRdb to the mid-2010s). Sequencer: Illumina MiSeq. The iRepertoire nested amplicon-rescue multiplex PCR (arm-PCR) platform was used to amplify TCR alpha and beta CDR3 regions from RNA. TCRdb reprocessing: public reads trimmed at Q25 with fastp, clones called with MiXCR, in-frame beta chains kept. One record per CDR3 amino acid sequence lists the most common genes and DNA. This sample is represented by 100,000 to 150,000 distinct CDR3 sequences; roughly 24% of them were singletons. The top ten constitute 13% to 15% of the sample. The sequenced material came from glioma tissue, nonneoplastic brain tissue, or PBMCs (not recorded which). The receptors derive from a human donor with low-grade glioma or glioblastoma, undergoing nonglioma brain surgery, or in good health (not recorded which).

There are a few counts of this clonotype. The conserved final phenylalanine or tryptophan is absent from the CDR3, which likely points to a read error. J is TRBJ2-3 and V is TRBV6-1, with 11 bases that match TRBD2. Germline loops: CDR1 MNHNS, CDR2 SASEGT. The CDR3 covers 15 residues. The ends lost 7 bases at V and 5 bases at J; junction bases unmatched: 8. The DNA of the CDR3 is TGTGCCAGCACCGACCAGGGGACTAGCGGAGATACGCAGTATTCT. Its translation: CASTDQGTSGDTQYS.

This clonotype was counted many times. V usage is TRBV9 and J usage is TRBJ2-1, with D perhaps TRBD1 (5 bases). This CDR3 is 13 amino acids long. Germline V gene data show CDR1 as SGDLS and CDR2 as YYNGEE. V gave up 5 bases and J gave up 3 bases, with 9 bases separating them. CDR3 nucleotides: TGTGCCAGCAGTTCCGACAGCTACAATGAGCAGTTCTTC. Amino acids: CASSSDSYNEQFF.

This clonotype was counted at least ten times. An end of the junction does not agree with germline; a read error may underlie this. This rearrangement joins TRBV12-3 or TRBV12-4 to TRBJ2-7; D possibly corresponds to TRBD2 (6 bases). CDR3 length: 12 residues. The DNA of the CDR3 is TGTGCCAGCAGTACGGGACTTTTCCTCGTACACTTC. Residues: CASSTGLFLVHF.

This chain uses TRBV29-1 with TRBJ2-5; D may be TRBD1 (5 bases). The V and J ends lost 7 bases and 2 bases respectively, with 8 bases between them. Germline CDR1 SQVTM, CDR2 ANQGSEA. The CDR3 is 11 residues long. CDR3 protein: CSATEQETQYF. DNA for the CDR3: TGCAGCGCGACAGAACAAGAGACCCAGTACTTC. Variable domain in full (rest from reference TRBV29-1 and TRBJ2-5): SAVISQKPSRDICQRGTSLTIQCQVDSQVTMMFWYRQQPGQSLTLIATANQGSEATYESGFVIDKFPISRPNLTFSTLTVSNMSPEDSSIYLCSATEQETQYFGPGTRLLVL.

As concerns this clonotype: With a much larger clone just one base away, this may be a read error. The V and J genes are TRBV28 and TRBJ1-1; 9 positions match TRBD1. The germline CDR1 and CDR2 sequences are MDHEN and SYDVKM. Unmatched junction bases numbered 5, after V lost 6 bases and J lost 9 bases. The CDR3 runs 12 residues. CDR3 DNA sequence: TGTGCCAGCAGAGGACAGGGGCCACAAGCTTTCTTT. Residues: CASRGQGPQAFF.

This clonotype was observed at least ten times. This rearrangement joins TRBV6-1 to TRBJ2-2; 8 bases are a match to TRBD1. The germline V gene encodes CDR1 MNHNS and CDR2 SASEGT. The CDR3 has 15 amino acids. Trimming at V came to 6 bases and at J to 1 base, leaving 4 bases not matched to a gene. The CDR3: CASRLGQGNTGELFF. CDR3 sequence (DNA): TGTGCCAGCAGGCTCGGACAGGGGAACACCGGGGAGCTGTTTTTT.

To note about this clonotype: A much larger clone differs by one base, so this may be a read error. The CDR3: CASSPASSVRSYEQYF. The CDR3 DNA is TGTGCCAGCTCACCAGCTTCCAGCGTGAGGTCCTACGAGCAGTACTTC. The V call is TRBV18, the J call TRBJ2-7; no firm D call. This CDR3 region has 16 residues. Trimming left V 2 bases short and J 1 base short, with 15 bases between. The germline V gene has CDR1 KGHSH and CDR2 LQKENI.

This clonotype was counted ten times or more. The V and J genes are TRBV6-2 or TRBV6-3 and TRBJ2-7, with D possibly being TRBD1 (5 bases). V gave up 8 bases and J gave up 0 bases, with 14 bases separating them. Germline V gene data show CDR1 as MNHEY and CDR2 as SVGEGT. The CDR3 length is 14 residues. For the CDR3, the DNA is TGTGCCAGCTCCCCCTGGGGCAGCTCCTACGAGCAGTACTTC. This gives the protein CASSPWGSSYEQYF.

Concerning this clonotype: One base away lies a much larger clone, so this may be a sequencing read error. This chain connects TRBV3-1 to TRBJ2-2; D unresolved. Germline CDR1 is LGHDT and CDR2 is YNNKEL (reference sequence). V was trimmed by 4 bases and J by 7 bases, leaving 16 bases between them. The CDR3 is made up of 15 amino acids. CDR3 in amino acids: CASSPRLQIIGELFF. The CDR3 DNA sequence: TGTGCCAGCAGCCCCCGCCTGCAGATCATCGGGGAGCTGTTTTTT. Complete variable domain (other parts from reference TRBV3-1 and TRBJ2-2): DTAVSQTPKYLVTQMGNDKSIKCEQNLGHDTMYWYKQDSKKFLKIMFSYNNKELIINETVPNRFSPKSPDKAHLNLHINSLELGDSAVYFCASSPRLQIIGELFFGEGSRLTVL.

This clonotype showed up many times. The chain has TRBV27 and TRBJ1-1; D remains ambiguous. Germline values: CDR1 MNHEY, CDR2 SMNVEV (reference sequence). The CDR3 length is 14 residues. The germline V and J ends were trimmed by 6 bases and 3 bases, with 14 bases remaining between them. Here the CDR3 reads CASSPIFVDTEAFF. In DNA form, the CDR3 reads TGTGCCAGCAGCCCGATCTTTGTAGACACTGAAGCTTTCTTT.

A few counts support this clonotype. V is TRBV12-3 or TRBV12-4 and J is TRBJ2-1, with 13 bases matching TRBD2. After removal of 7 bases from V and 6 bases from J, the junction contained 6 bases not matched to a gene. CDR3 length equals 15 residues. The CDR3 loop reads CASTLGTSGINEQFF. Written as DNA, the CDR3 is TGTGCCAGCACCCTCGGGACTAGCGGGATCAATGAGCAGTTCTTC.

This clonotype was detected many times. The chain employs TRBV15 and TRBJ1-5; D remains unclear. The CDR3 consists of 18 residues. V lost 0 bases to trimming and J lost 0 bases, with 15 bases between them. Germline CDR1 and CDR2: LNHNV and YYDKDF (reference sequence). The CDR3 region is CATSRDLTGYGSNQPQHF. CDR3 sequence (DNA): TGTGCCACCAGCAGAGATTTGACCGGTTATGGTAGCAATCAGCCCCAGCATTTT.

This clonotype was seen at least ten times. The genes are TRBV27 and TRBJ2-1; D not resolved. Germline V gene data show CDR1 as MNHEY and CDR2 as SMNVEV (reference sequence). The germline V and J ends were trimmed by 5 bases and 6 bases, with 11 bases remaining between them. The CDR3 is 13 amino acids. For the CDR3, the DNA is TGTGCCAGCAGTCCTAGACTCCCCAATGAGCAGTTCTTC. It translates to CASSPRLPNEQFF.

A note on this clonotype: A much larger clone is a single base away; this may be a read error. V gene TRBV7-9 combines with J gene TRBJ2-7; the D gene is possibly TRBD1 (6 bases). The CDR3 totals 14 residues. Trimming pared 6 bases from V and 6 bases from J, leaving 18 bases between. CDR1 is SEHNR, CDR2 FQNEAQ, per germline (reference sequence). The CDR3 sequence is CASRQWAQTGEQYF. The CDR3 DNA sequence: TGTGCCAGCAGACAGTGGGCACAGACAGGCGAGCAGTACTTC. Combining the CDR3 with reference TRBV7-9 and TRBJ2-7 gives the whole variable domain DTGVSQNPRHKITKRGQNVTFRCDPISEHNRLYWYRQTLGQGPEFLTYFQNEAQLEKSRLLSDRFSAERPKGSFSTLEIQRTEQGDSAMYLCASRQWAQTGEQYFGPGTRLTVT.

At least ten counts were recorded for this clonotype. The CDR3 here is CASSLGTGAGQPQHF. CDR3 bases: TGTGCCAGCAGCTTAGGGACAGGGGCGGGACAGCCCCAGCATTTT. The V call is TRBV7-8, the J call TRBJ1-5; TRBD1 agrees at 9 bases. In germline, CDR1 is SGHVS, CDR2 FQNEAQ. The CDR3 runs 15 residues. V gave up 1 base and J gave up 7 bases; unmatched junction bases: 5.

The chain's CDR3 is CASSTERTDTQYF. The CDR3 coding sequence is TGTGCCAGTAGTACCGAACGCACAGATACGCAGTATTTT. V is TRBV19 and J is TRBJ2-3; D unresolved. V was trimmed by 4 bases and J by 1 base, leaving 6 bases between them. CDR3 length: 13 residues. CDR1 is LNHDA and CDR2 is SQIVND in the germline V gene (reference sequence). Full variable domain (rest looked up from reference TRBV19 and TRBJ2-3): DGGITQSPKYLFRKEGQNVTLSCEQNLNHDAMYWYRQDPGQGLRLIYYSQIVNDFQKGDIAEGYSVSREKKESFPLTVTSAQKNPTAFYLCASSTERTDTQYFGPGTRLTVL.

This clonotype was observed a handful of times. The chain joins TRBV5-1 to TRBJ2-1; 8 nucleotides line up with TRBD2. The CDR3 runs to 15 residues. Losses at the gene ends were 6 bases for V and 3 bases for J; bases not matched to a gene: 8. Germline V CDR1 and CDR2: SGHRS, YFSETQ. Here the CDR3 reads CASTPGREDYNEQFF. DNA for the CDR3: TGCGCCAGCACCCCAGGGCGGGAGGACTACAATGAGCAGTTCTTC.

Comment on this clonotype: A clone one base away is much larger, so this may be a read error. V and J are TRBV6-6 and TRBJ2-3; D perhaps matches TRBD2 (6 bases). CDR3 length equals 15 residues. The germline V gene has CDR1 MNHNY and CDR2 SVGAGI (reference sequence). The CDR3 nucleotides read TGTGCCATCAGTGAGTCAGGAGGGCGAGGGGATAAGCAGTATTTT. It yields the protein CAISESGGRGDKQYF.

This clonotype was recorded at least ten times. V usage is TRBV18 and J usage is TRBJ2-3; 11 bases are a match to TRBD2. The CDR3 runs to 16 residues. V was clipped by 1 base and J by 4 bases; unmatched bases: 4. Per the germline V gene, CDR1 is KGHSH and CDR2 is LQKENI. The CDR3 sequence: CASSPLAGGPADTQYF. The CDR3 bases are TGTGCCAGCTCACCACTAGCGGGAGGGCCCGCAGATACGCAGTATTTT.

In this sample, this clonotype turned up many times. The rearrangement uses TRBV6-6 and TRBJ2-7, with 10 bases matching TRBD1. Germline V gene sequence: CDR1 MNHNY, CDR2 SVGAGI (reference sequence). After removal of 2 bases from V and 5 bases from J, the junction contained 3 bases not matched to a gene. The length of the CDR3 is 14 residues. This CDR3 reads CASSYLDRGDEQYF. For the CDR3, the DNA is TGTGCCAGCAGTTACCTGGACAGGGGGGACGAGCAGTACTTC.

For the CDR3, the DNA is TGTGCCAGCAGCTTGGCGGGGACTAGTACCGGTGAGCAGTTCTTC. It translates to CASSLAGTSTGEQFF. The chain employs TRBV5-6 and TRBJ2-1; 8 nucleotides agree with TRBD2. There are 15 residues in the CDR3. J lost 9 bases, V lost 0 bases, and 8 bases had no gene match. The V gene's germline CDR1 is SGHDT and CDR2 YYEEEE.

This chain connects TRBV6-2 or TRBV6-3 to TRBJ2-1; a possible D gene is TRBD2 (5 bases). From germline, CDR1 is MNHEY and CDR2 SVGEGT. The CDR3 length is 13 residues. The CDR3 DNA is TGTGGAAGCTCCCCATGGATGCGGGATGAGCAGTTCTTC. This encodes CGSSPWMRDEQFF.

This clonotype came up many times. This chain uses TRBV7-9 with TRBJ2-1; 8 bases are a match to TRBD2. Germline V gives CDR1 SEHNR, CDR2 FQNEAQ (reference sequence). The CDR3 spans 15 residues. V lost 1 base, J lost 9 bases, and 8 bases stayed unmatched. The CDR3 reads CASSLVADGRGEQFF. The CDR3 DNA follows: TGTGCCAGCAGCTTAGTAGCGGACGGGAGGGGTGAGCAGTTCTTC.

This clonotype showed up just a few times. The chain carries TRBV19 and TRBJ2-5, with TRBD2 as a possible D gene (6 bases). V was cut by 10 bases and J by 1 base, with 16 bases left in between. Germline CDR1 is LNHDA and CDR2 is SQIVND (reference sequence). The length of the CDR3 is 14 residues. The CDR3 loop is CATQAVGLQETQYF. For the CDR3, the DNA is TGTGCCACCCAGGCGGTGGGACTCCAAGAGACCCAGTACTTC.

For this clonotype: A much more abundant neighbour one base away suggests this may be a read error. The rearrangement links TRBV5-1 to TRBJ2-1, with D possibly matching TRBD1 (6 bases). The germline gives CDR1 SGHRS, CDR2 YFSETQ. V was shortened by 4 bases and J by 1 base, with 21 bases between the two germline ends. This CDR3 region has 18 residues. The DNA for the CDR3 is TGCGCCAGCAGCCAACGAAACACAGGGCGCGGATCCTACAATGAGCAGTTCTTC. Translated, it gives CASSQRNTGRGSYNEQFF.

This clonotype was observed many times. In DNA form, the CDR3 reads TGTGCCAGCAGCCAAGGACTAGCGGGAGCCCTCGAGCAGTACTTC. It codes for CASSQGLAGALEQYF. This chain joins TRBV14 and TRBJ2-7, with 12 bases that match TRBD2. Germline V gene data show CDR1 as SGHDN and CDR2 as FVKESK. Trimming at V came to 1 base and at J to 6 bases, leaving 4 bases not matched to a gene. This CDR3 spans 15 amino acids.

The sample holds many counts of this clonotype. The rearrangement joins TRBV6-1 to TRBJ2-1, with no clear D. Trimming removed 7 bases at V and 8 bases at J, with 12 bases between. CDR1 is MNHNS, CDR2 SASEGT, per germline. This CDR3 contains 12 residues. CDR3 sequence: CASKASKYEQFF. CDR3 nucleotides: TGTGCCAGCAAGGCTAGTAAGTATGAGCAGTTCTTC.